What follows describes a single T cell receptor (beta chain). Other DNA sequences in the sample encode the same CDR3. The sample originates from a study of shared clonotypes between healthy human individuals. The germline V gene encodes CDR1 MNHNY and CDR2 SVGAGI (reference sequence). The CDR3 is 12 amino acids. V gave up 0 bases and J gave up 6 bases, with 3 bases separating them. CD45RO negativity and positive selection for CCR7 defined naive CD8 cells, a population that excluded terminally differentiated effector memory CD45RA+ cells. Assay used: immunoSEQ multiplex PCR; TCRdb lists only in-frame clones, some missing. The sample lists about 2 million clones; just under 95% were seen once.

The chain is built from TRBV6-6 and TRBJ1-5; no clear D. Material: naive CD8+ T cells sorted from blood. The clonotype was recovered from a man younger than 35 in good health. Here the CDR3 DNA reads TGTGCCAGCAGTTACTCGGGTCAGCCCCAGCATTTT. Translating gives CASSYSGQPQHF.